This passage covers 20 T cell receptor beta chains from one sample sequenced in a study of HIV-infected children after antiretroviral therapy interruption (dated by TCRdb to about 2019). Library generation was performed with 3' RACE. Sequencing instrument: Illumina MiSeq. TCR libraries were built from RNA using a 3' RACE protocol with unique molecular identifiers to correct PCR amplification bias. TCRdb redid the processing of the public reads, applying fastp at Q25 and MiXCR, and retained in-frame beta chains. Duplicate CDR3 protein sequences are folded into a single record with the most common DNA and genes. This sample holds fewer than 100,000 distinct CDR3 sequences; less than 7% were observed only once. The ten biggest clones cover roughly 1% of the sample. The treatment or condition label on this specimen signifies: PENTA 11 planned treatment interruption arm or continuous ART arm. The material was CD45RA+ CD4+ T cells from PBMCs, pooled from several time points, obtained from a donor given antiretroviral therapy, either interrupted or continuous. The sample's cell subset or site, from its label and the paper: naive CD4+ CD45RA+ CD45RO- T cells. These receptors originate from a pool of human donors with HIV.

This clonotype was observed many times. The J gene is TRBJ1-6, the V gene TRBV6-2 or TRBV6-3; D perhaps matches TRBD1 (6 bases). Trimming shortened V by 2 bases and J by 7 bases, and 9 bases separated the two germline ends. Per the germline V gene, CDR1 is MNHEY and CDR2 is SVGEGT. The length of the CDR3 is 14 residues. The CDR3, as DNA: TGTGCCAGCAGTTACAGGGGGGAAAATTCACCCCTCCACTTT. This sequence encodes CASSYRGENSPLHF.

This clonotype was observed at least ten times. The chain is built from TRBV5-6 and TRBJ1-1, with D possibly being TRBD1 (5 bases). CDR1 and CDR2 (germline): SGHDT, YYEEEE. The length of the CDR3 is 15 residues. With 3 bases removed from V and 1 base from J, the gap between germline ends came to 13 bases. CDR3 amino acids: CASSWRGQKNTEAFF. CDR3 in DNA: TGTGCCAGCAGCTGGAGGGGTCAGAAGAACACTGAAGCTTTCTTT.

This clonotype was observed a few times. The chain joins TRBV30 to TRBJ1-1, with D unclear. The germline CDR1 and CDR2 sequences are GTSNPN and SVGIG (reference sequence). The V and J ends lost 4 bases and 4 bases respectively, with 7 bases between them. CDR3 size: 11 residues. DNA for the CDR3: TGTGCCTGGAATGGTGGCACTGAAGCTTTCTTT. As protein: CAWNGGTEAFF.

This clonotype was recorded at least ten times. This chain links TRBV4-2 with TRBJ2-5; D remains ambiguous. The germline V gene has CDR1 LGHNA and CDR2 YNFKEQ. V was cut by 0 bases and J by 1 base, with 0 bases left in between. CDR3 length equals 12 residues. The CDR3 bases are TGTGCCAGCAGCCAAGACCAAGAGACCCAGTACTTC. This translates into CASSQDQETQYF.

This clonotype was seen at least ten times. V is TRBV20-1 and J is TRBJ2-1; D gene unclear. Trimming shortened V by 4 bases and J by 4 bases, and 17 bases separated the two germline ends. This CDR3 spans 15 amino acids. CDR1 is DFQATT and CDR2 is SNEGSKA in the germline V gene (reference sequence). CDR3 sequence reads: CSATSGLVLYNEQFF. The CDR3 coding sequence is TGCAGTGCTACTTCCGGGCTTGTCCTTTACAATGAGCAGTTCTTC.

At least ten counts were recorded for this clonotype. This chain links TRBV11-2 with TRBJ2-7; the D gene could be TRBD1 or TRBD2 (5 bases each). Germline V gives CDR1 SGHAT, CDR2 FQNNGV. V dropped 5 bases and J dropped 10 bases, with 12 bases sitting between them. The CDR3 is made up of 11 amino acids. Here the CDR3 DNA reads TGTGCCAGCAGCCTCCGGGACCAACAGTACTTC. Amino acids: CASSLRDQQYF.

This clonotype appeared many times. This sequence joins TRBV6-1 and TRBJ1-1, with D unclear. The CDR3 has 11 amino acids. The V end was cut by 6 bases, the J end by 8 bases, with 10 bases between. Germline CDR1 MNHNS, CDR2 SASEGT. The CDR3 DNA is TGTGCCAGCAGGTCCCGAAACGAAGCTTTCTTT. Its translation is CASRSRNEAFF.

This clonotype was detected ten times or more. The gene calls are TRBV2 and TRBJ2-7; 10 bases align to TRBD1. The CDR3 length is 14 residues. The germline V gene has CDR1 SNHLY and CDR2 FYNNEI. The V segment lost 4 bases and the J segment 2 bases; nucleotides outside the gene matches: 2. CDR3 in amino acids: CASSGDRGPYEQYF. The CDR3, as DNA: TGTGCCAGCAGTGGCGACAGGGGGCCCTACGAGCAGTACTTC.

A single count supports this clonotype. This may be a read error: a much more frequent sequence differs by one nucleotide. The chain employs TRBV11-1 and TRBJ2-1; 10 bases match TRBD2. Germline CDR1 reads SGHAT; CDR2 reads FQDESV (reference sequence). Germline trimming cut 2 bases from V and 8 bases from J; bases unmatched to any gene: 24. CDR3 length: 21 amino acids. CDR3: CASSLRLSLSSGSAEGHEQFF. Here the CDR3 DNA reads TGTGCCAGCAGCTTACGCCTCAGCTTGTCTAGCGGGAGTGCTGAGGGCCATGAGCAGTTCTTC.

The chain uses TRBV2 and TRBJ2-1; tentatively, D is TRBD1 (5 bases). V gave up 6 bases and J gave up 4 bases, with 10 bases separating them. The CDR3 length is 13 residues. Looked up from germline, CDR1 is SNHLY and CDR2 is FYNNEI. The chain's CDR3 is CASSPGIYNEQFF. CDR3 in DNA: TGTGCCAGCAGCCCAGGGATATACAATGAGCAGTTCTTC.

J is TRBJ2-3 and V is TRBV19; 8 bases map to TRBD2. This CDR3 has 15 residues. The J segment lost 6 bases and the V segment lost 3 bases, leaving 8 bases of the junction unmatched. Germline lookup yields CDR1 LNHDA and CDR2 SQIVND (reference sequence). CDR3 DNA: TGTGCCAGTAGTATCCTCAGCGGGAGTTCGGATACGCAGTATTTT. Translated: CASSILSGSSDTQYF.

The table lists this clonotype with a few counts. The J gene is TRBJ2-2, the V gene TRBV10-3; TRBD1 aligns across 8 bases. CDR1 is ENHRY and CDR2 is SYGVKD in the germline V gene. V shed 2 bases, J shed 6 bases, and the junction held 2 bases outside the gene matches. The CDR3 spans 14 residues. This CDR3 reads CAISEVQGAGELFF. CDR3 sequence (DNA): TGTGCCATCAGTGAGGTACAGGGGGCCGGGGAGCTGTTTTTT.

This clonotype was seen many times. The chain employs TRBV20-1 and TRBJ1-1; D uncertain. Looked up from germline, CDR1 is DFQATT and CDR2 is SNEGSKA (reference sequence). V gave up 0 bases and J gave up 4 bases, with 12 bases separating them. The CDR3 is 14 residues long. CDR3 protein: CSAREGGPATEAFF. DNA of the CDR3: TGCAGTGCTAGAGAAGGTGGTCCAGCCACTGAAGCTTTCTTT.

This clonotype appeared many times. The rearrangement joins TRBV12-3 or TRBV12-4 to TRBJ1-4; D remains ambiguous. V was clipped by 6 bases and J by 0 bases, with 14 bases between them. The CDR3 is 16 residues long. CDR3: CASSPRGFSTNEKLFF. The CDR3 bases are TGTGCCAGCAGCCCCCGAGGATTCTCAACTAATGAAAAACTGTTTTTT.

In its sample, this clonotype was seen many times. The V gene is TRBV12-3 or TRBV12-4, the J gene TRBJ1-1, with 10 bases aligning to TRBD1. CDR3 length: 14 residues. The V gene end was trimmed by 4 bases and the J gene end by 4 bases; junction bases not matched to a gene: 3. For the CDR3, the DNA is TGTGCCAGCAGTTCCCGGACAGGGGGCACTGAAGCTTTCTTT. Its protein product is CASSSRTGGTEAFF.

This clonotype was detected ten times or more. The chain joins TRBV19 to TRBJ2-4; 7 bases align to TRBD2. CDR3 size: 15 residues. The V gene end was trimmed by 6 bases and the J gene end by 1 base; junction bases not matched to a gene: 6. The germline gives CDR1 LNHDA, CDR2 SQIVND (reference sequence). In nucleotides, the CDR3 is TGTGCCAGTAGCAAACCCGGGGGGGCCAAAAACATTCAGTACTTC. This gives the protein CASSKPGGAKNIQYF.

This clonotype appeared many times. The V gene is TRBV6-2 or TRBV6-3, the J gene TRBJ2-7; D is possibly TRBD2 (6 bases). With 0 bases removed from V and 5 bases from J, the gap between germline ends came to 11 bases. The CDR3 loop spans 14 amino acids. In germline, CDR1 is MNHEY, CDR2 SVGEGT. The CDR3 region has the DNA TGTGCCAGCAGTTACTCAACAACTAGCCACGAGCAGTACTTC. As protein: CASSYSTTSHEQYF.

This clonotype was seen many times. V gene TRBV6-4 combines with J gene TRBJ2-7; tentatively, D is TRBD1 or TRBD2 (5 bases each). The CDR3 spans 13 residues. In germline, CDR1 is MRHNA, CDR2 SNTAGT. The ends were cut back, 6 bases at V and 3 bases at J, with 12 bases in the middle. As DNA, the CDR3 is TGTGCCAGCAGCCGGGGCTTTCTCTACGAGCAGTACTTC. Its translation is CASSRGFLYEQYF.

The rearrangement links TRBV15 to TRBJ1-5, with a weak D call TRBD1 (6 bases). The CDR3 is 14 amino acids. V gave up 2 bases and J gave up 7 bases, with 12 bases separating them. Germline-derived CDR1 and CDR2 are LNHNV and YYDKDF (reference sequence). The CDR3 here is CATSRKGGAQPQHF. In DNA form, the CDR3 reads TGTGCCACCAGCAGAAAGGGGGGGGCGCAGCCCCAGCATTTT.

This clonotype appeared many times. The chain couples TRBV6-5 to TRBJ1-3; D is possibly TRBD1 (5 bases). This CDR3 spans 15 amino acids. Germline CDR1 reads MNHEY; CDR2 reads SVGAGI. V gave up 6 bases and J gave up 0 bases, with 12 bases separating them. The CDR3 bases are TGTGCCAGCAGCCGGGACGGCTACTCTGGAAACACCATATATTTT. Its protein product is CASSRDGYSGNTIYF.